The clone carrying this TCR beta chain was seen just once. In the study's own analysis: Reference gene primer amplification in the assay estimated nucleated cell counts. Repertoires were generated with immunoSEQ multiplex PCR, while TCRdb's copy carries only in-frame clones and drops some. That table supplies the V and J calls and clone size; D and trimming were determined from the DNA. The profile shows around 84,000 clones, around 87% of them singletons. The sample is drawn from a study of blood T cell repertoires in COVID-19. Background on the study: Sources were T cells, B-cell-depleted T cells, or PBMCs; the material itself was cDNA or gDNA.

Trimming at V came to 6 bases and at J to 7 bases, leaving 4 bases not matched to a gene. The CDR3 consists of 13 residues. In germline, CDR1 is KGHSH, CDR2 LQKENI. This sequence was found in an elderly man with active or convalescent COVID-19. This rearrangement joins TRBV18 to TRBJ1-4, with TRBD1 matching over 8 bases. The sample taken for sequencing was peripheral blood. CDR3 residues: CASSPGQAEKLFF. In DNA form, the CDR3 reads TGTGCCAGCTCGCCGGGACAGGCTGAAAAACTGTTTTTT.